The 19 T cell receptor beta chains below were found in one sample sequenced in a study of blood T cell repertoires in COVID-19. TCRdb keeps only in-frame clones here, not all; method: immunoSEQ multiplex PCR. Of about 41,000 clones listed, 88% are singletons. The sequenced sample was peripheral blood. Every receptor here comes from a human donor in a cohort sampled during active COVID-19.

This clone was detected once. The chain employs TRBV11-3 and TRBJ2-7; 7 bases line up with TRBD2. V dropped 6 bases and J dropped 2; count of bases not matched to a gene: 10. CDR1 is SGHNT, CDR2 YENEEA, per germline. This CDR3 comprises 15 residues. The CDR3 loop reads CASSSRAGTPYEQYF. CDR3 nucleotides: TGTGCCAGCAGTTCTCGAGCGGGGACGCCCTACGAGCAGTACTTC.

The rearrangement uses TRBV3-1 (or the pseudogene TRBV3-2) and TRBJ2-1; D is ambiguous. The germline CDR1 and CDR2 sequences are LGHDT and YNNKEL (reference sequence). Trimming left V 0 bases short and J 1 base short, with 13 bases between. The CDR3 totals 17 residues. CDR3 sequence: CASSQDGRSESYNEQFF. CDR3 bases: TGTGCCAGCAGCCAAGATGGAAGGAGTGAGTCCTACAATGAGCAGTTCTTC.

The V call is TRBV7-9, the J call TRBJ2-7; perhaps TRBD1 as D (5 bases). Germline CDR1 is SEHNR and CDR2 is FQNEAQ (reference sequence). Deletions cut 3 bases from V and 5 bases from J, with 5 bases between. The CDR3 sequence is 11 residues long. CDR3 sequence: CASSLTDEQYF. The CDR3, as DNA: TGTGCCAGCAGCTTGACAGACGAGCAGTACTTC. Supplemented by reference TRBV7-9 and TRBJ2-7, the full variable domain reads DTGVSQNPRHKITKRGQNVTFRCDPISEHNRLYWYRQTLGQGPEFLTYFQNEAQLEKSRLLSDRFSAERPKGSFSTLEIQRTEQGDSAMYLCASSLTDEQYFGPGTRLTVT.

J is TRBJ2-3 and V is TRBV9; maybe TRBD1 (5 bases). The CDR3 sequence is 15 residues long. Germline lookup yields CDR1 SGDLS and CDR2 YYNGEE. V was cut by 0 bases and J by 2 bases, with 10 bases left in between. The CDR3 nucleotides are TGTGCCAGCAGCGTAGGGACATTACTCACAGATACGCAGTATTTT. It is translated as CASSVGTLLTDTQYF.

The J gene is TRBJ1-2, the V gene TRBV6-5; 8 positions agree with TRBD1. Germline values: CDR1 MNHEY, CDR2 SVGAGI. After removal of 6 bases from V and 4 bases from J, the junction contained 10 bases not matched to a gene. CDR3 size: 15 residues. The CDR3: CASRDRGSGVYGYTF. The CDR3 region has the DNA TGTGCCAGCAGAGACAGGGGCTCTGGGGTCTATGGCTACACCTTC.

The chain recombines TRBV12-3 or TRBV12-4 with TRBJ1-2; 7 bases map to TRBD1. The CDR3 is 13 amino acids. The V gene end was trimmed by 7 bases and the J gene end by 6 bases; junction bases not matched to a gene: 8. The CDR3 is CASNLGQVDGYTF. DNA for the CDR3: TGTGCCAGCAACCTCGGACAGGTTGATGGCTACACCTTC.

This clone was counted once. V usage is TRBV5-1 and J usage is TRBJ1-3; 8 bases agree with TRBD1. J lost 3 bases, V lost 0 bases, and 2 bases had no gene match. This CDR3 has 15 residues. The V gene's germline CDR1 is SGHRS and CDR2 YFSETQ. The CDR3 loop reads CASSLGQGFGNTIYF. Written as DNA, the CDR3 is TGCGCCAGCAGCTTGGGACAGGGGTTTGGAAACACCATATATTTT.

Only a few counts were recorded for this clone. The genes are TRBV10-1 and TRBJ2-3; a weak D match, TRBD1 (5 bases). V was cut by 3 bases and J by 4 bases, with 14 bases left in between. The CDR3 contains 15 residues. CDR1 is WNHNN and CDR2 is SYGVQD in the germline V gene (reference sequence). The CDR3 DNA sequence: TGCGCCAGCAGTGATAGAAGGGGCAACCCAGATACGCAGTATTTT. Protein product: CASSDRRGNPDTQYF.

This clone came up once. This chain links TRBV9 with TRBJ1-3, with D tentatively TRBD1 (6 bases). From germline, CDR1 is SGDLS and CDR2 YYNGEE. The germline V and J ends were trimmed by 4 bases and 7 bases, with 15 bases remaining between them. The CDR3 has 14 residues. The CDR3 coding sequence is TGTGCCAGCAGCCAAGTGCTGGGGGCTAACACCATATATTTT. It translates to CASSQVLGANTIYF.

This chain links TRBV6-5 with TRBJ2-1, with 7 bases lining up with TRBD1. The germline V gene has CDR1 MNHEY and CDR2 SVGAGI. V was pared by 6 bases and J by 8 bases, with 7 bases of the junction left unmatched. This CDR3 spans 13 amino acids. CDR3 in amino acids: CASSRQGTDEQFF. DNA for the CDR3: TGTGCCAGCAGCCGACAGGGTACCGATGAGCAGTTCTTC.

This chain connects TRBV15 to TRBJ1-1, with D maybe TRBD1 (5 bases). The CDR3 sequence is 13 residues long. Germline-derived CDR1 and CDR2 are LNHNV and YYDKDF (reference sequence). Between the trimmed V and J ends, which lost 4 bases and 0 bases, there was a span of 6 bases. CDR3 region: CATSTGLNTEAFF. The CDR3 DNA sequence: TGTGCCACCAGCACAGGGTTGAACACTGAAGCTTTCTTT.

The chain links TRBV11-3 to TRBJ2-5, with a tentative D call TRBD1 (5 bases). The germline V gene encodes CDR1 SGHNT and CDR2 YENEEA. Trimming cost V 2 bases and J 1 base, with 8 bases left between them. The CDR3 has 14 amino acids. CDR3: CASSLSTAQETQYF. The CDR3 nucleotides read TGTGCCAGCAGCTTATCGACAGCCCAAGAGACCCAGTACTTC.

The V and J genes are TRBV27 and TRBJ2-2; possibly TRBD1 for D (6 bases). This CDR3 has 15 residues. CDR1 is MNHEY and CDR2 is SMNVEV in the germline V gene (reference sequence). V was trimmed by 2 bases and J by 4 bases, leaving 11 bases between them. This CDR3 is CASSLRGFRTGELFF. The CDR3 region has the DNA TGTGCCAGCAGTTTAAGGGGGTTCCGCACCGGGGAGCTGTTTTTT.

The chain couples TRBV7-6 to TRBJ2-7; weak D call: TRBD1 (5 bases). The ends were cut back, 1 base at V and 2 bases at J, with 12 bases in the middle. The germline CDR1 and CDR2 sequences are SGHVS and FNYEAQ. This CDR3 has 15 amino acids. CDR3 nucleotide sequence: TGTGCCAGCAGCTTAGGGCAGGGCATCCCCTACGAGCAGTACTTC. Protein product: CASSLGQGIPYEQYF. Filled out from reference TRBV7-6 and TRBJ2-7, the complete variable domain reads GAGVSQSPRYKVTKRGQDVALRCDPISGHVSLYWYRQALGQGPEFLTYFNYEAQQDKSGLPNDRFSAERPEGSISTLTIQRTEQRDSAMYRCASSLGQGIPYEQYFGPGTRLTVT.

This chain uses TRBV5-4 with TRBJ1-3; 11 bases match TRBD1. J lost 1 base, V lost 4 bases, and 4 bases had no gene match. The CDR3 runs to 16 residues. Per germline, CDR1 SGHNT and CDR2 YYREEE (reference sequence). For the CDR3, the DNA is TGTGCCAGCAGCAAAGGGACAGGGGGTTCTGGAAACACCATATATTTT. This codes for CASSKGTGGSGNTIYF.

The rearrangement joins TRBV30 to TRBJ1-6; D call uncertain. Germline V lookup: CDR1 GTSNPN, CDR2 SVGIG (reference sequence). This CDR3 is built from 14 residues. Trimming took off 2 bases at V and 10 bases at J, with 15 bases between the two ends. CDR3 nucleotides: TGTGCCTGGAGTAGGGCAGAGGGCTTATCACCCCTCCACTTT. This translates into CAWSRAEGLSPLHF.

This clone has just a few counts. The rearrangement uses TRBV28 and TRBJ2-7; 8 bases line up with TRBD2. The CDR3 has 15 amino acids. V shed 6 bases, J shed 7 bases, and the junction held 14 bases outside the gene matches. CDR1 and CDR2 (germline): MDHEN, SYDVKM. In DNA, the CDR3 is TGTGCCAGCAGCTACCACGGAGCGGGAGCGGGGGAGCAGTACTTC. It translates to CASSYHGAGAGEQYF.

This clone was detected once. The rearrangement uses TRBV7-6 and TRBJ2-3; a possible D gene is TRBD2 (6 bases). CDR1 and CDR2 from the germline V gene are SGHVS and FNYEAQ. The CDR3 totals 16 residues. V lost 4 bases, J lost 0 bases, and 14 bases lay in between. As DNA, the CDR3 is TGTGCCAGCAGCTCCCCACTAGCCCATAGCACAGATACGCAGTATTTT. Protein: CASSSPLAHSTDTQYF.

This sequence joins TRBV30 and TRBJ1-1, with 7 bases aligning to TRBD1. CDR1 is GTSNPN and CDR2 is SVGIG in the germline V gene (reference sequence). J lost 1 base, V lost 3 bases, and 8 bases had no gene match. CDR3 length equals 15 residues. CDR3 sequence: CAWRTPDRENTEAFF. DNA of the CDR3: TGTGCCTGGAGAACCCCTGACAGGGAGAACACTGAAGCTTTCTTT.